This entry lists 3 T cell receptor beta chains sequenced from one sample in a study of blood T cells in healthy people across ages. The second PCR ran roughly 7 to 11 cycles with a sample-barcoded 5' primer and J-beta primers. From the 5' RACE reads, TCRdb called clonotypes with MiXCR, one entry per CDR3 protein. The sample yields approximately 810,000 distinct CDR3 sequences, about 34% seen once. Sequencing input: blood. The receptors derive from a man aged 18 to 29 in good health.

This chain links TRBV4-3 with TRBJ1-6; 9 positions match TRBD1. CDR3 size: 18 residues. The V and J ends lost 0 bases and 4 bases, in that order; junction bases with no gene match: 7. Looked up from germline, CDR1 is LGHNA and CDR2 is YSLEER. CDR3 in amino acids: CASSQDQDRGLYNSPLHF. Here the CDR3 DNA reads TGCGCCAGCAGCCAAGATCAGGACAGGGGCCTTTATAATTCACCCCTCCACTTT.

This rearrangement joins TRBV5-1 to TRBJ2-3; 10 positions agree with TRBD2. The V and J ends lost 5 bases and 11 bases, in that order; junction bases with no gene match: 14. This CDR3 region has 15 residues. Germline lookup yields CDR1 SGHRS and CDR2 YFSETQ. The CDR3 nucleotides read TGCGCCAGCAGGGCTAGCGGGAGACCCGAATCGGGGCAGTATTTT. Encoded protein: CASRASGRPESGQYF. Drawing the rest from reference TRBV5-1 and TRBJ2-3, the complete variable domain is KAGVTQTPRYLIKTRGQQVTLSCSPISGHRSVSWYQQTPGQGLQFLFEYFSETQRNKGNFPGRFSGRQFSNSRSEMNVSTLELGDSALYLCASRASGRPESGQYFGPGTRLTVL.

The chain employs TRBV2 and TRBJ1-2, with D possibly matching TRBD1 (5 bases). Trimming cost V 7 bases and J 5 bases, with 14 bases left between them. The V gene's germline CDR1 is SNHLY and CDR2 FYNNEI. The CDR3 runs 13 residues. The CDR3 DNA reads as TGTGCCAGCATTCCTGGGGCAGTTTATGGCTACACCTTC. Residues: CASIPGAVYGYTF.